Below, 23 T cell receptor beta chains from the same sample are listed, as sequenced in a study of cytotoxic CD8 clonotypes in ibrutinib-treated CLL. Method: immunoSEQ multiplex PCR; TCRdb's copy keeps in-frame clones and lacks some. The sample includes about 200,000 clones, 75% to 80% of them seen just once. This specimen consisted of PBMCs, obtained after 12 months of ibrutinib treatment. Source of these receptors: a human donor with chronic lymphocytic leukemia.

The genes are TRBV30 and TRBJ1-6; 8 positions match TRBD1. The CDR3 length is 15 residues. V dropped 7 bases and J dropped 7; count of bases not matched to a gene: 12. Germline V gene lookup returns CDR1 GTSNPN and CDR2 SVGIG (reference sequence). The CDR3 loop is CASTITGGENSPLHF. For the CDR3, the DNA is TGTGCCTCCACAATCACAGGGGGGGAGAATTCACCCCTCCACTTT.

The V and J genes are TRBV5-1 and TRBJ1-3; 8 bases are a match to TRBD1. Germline CDR1 SGHRS, CDR2 YFSETQ. The CDR3 sequence is 15 residues long. Unmatched junction bases numbered 5, after V lost 2 bases and J lost 4 bases. CDR3 residues: CASSFDRGSGNTIYF. For the CDR3, the DNA is TGCGCCAGCAGCTTCGACAGGGGATCGGGAAACACCATATATTTT.

J is TRBJ2-5 and V is TRBV12-5; 9 positions match TRBD1. V shed 7 bases and J 3 bases; nucleotides not matched to a gene: 9. CDR1 is LGHNT, CDR2 FRNRAP, per germline. CDR3 size: 15 residues. This chain's CDR3 is CASAPGRTGEETQYF. The CDR3, as DNA: TGTGCTAGTGCCCCCGGCCGGACAGGGGAAGAGACCCAGTACTTC.

DNA for the CDR3: TGTGCCAGCAGCCCCCGGACAGACTCTGGAAACACCATATATTTT. Translation gives CASSPRTDSGNTIYF. V gene TRBV11-1 combines with J gene TRBJ1-3; maybe TRBD1 (6 bases). This CDR3 has 15 residues. Germline CDR1 reads SGHAT; CDR2 reads FQDESV (reference sequence). With 5 bases removed from V and 0 bases from J, the gap between germline ends came to 11 bases.

The rearrangement joins TRBV5-1 to TRBJ2-5, with TRBD1 matching over 7 bases. The CDR3 contains 13 residues. J was trimmed by 11 bases and V by 2 bases; bases with no gene match: 9. Germline V gene sequence: CDR1 SGHRS, CDR2 YFSETQ. The CDR3 loop is CASSFGQVPDQYF. CDR3 DNA: TGCGCCAGCAGCTTTGGACAGGTTCCAGATCAGTACTTC.

V and J are TRBV9 and TRBJ2-3, with 14 bases that match TRBD2. The trim removed 3 bases at V and 4 bases at J, leaving 1 base unmatched. Germline CDR1 reads SGDLS; CDR2 reads YYNGEE. This CDR3 spans 15 amino acids. Written as DNA, the CDR3 is TGTGCCAGCAGCGAGACTAGCGGGAGGGCAGATACGCAGTATTTT. Protein product: CASSETSGRADTQYF.

The CDR3: CASSQDGAERGYNEQFF. For the CDR3, the DNA is TGTGCCAGCAGCCAAGACGGGGCCGAGCGGGGATACAATGAGCAGTTCTTC. The chain employs TRBV4-2 and TRBJ2-1; 7 bases map to TRBD2. Losses at the gene ends were 0 bases for V and 4 bases for J; bases not matched to a gene: 9. This CDR3 comprises 17 residues. Germline values: CDR1 LGHNA, CDR2 YNFKEQ.

This chain joins TRBV9 and TRBJ2-3; perhaps D is TRBD1 or TRBD2 (5 bases each). In germline, CDR1 is SGDLS, CDR2 YYNGEE. V was cut by 3 bases and J by 2 bases, with 16 bases left in between. The CDR3 consists of 16 residues. The CDR3 sequence: CASSGLIGTSTDTQYF. The CDR3 DNA is TGTGCCAGCAGCGGCTTAATAGGGACCTCCACAGATACGCAGTATTTT.

The chain carries TRBV5-1 and TRBJ2-2; tentatively, D is TRBD1 (5 bases). Trimming cost V 1 base and J 4 bases, with 14 bases left between them. Germline V gives CDR1 SGHRS, CDR2 YFSETQ. This CDR3 comprises 16 residues. CDR3 coding DNA: TGCGCCAGCAGCTTGATGGGGCCTCCCACCACCGGGGAGCTGTTTTTT. Amino acid sequence: CASSLMGPPTTGELFF.

V is TRBV29-1 and J is TRBJ2-2, with 7 bases lining up with TRBD1. This CDR3 has 12 residues. Germline assignment: CDR1 SQVTM and CDR2 ANQGSEA. Trimming cost V 5 bases and J 6 bases; bases outside gene matches: 3. The CDR3 protein is CSVRTGAGELFF. CDR3 DNA: TGCAGCGTTCGTACAGGGGCCGGGGAGCTGTTTTTT.

Only one count was recorded for this clone. The CDR3 spells CASSLLGANVLTF. The CDR3 bases are TGCGCCAGCAGCCTCCTGGGGGCCAACGTCCTGACTTTC. This chain links TRBV5-1 with TRBJ2-6; D is undetermined. V lost 4 bases and J 4 bases, leaving 6 bases between the germline ends. Germline-derived CDR1 and CDR2 are SGHRS and YFSETQ. The CDR3 length is 13 residues.

The chain uses TRBV7-9 and TRBJ2-7; 7 positions agree with TRBD1. With 4 bases clipped from V and 1 base from J, the junction kept 7 bases outside the gene matches. This CDR3 is 15 amino acids long. Germline V lookup: CDR1 SEHNR, CDR2 FQNEAQ (reference sequence). In DNA form, the CDR3 reads TGTGCCAGCAGCTCCCCGGACAGGATATCCTACGAGCAGTACTTC. This gives the protein CASSSPDRISYEQYF. Full variable domain (remainder filled in from reference TRBV7-9 and TRBJ2-7): DTGVSQNPRHKITKRGQNVTFRCDPISEHNRLYWYRQTLGQGPEFLTYFQNEAQLEKSRLLSDRFSAERPKGSFSTLEIQRTEQGDSAMYLCASSSPDRISYEQYFGPGTRLTVT.

V is TRBV7-6 and J is TRBJ2-2; 9 nucleotides align to TRBD1. This CDR3 comprises 15 residues. The germline V gene has CDR1 SGHVS and CDR2 FNYEAQ. The trim removed 6 bases at V and 4 bases at J, leaving 6 bases unmatched. This CDR3 reads CASRRDRDITGELFF. CDR3 nucleotide sequence: TGTGCCAGCAGACGGGACAGGGACATCACCGGGGAGCTGTTTTTT.

This chain uses TRBV5-6 with TRBJ2-1; D possibly corresponds to TRBD2 (5 bases). Germline V gene lookup returns CDR1 SGHDT and CDR2 YYEEEE. CDR3 length: 12 residues. With 6 bases removed from V and 8 bases from J, the gap between germline ends came to 12 bases. DNA of the CDR3: TGTGCCAGCACCTCGGGAAGCCATGAGCAGTTCTTC. It codes for CASTSGSHEQFF.

This clone was counted between two and nine times. The rearrangement joins TRBV21-1 to TRBJ2-7; the table's D call TRBD1 went unverified against the DNA. TRBV21-1 constitutes a pseudogene. This CDR3 spans 18 amino acids. This CDR3 reads CASAAGDRGLTNSYEQYF. The CDR3 DNA follows: TGTGCCAGCGCCGCGGGGGACAGGGGGTTAACTAACTCCTACGAGCAGTACTTC.

The genes are TRBV30 and TRBJ1-1; unclear D gene. The CDR3 runs to 12 residues. Germline CDR1 and CDR2: GTSNPN and SVGIG (reference sequence). The germline V and J ends were trimmed by 3 bases and 7 bases, with 12 bases remaining between them. CDR3 bases: TGTGCCTGGAGCGCGATGGCTAATGAAGCTTTCTTT. Translating it yields CAWSAMANEAFF.

V and J are TRBV9 and TRBJ2-7, with 8 bases matching TRBD2. CDR1 and CDR2 (germline): SGDLS, YYNGEE. This CDR3 contains 18 residues. Unmatched junction bases numbered 19, after V lost 3 bases and J lost 5 bases. CDR3 DNA sequence: TGTGCCAGCAGCGCCGAATCGGGAGGGCCCCCCGGAATGCACGAGCAGTACTTC. It specifies CASSAESGGPPGMHEQYF.

The rearrangement joins TRBV25-1 to TRBJ2-7; tentatively, D is TRBD1 (7 bases). Between the trimmed V and J ends, which lost 4 bases and 3 bases, there was a span of 22 bases. CDR1 is MGHDK, CDR2 SYGVNS, per germline. The CDR3 is 17 residues long. The CDR3 loop is CASSGIGQGGPIYEQYF. The CDR3 bases are TGTGCCAGCAGTGGAATTGGCCAGGGGGGCCCTATCTACGAGCAGTACTTC.

This chain uses TRBV21-1 with TRBJ1-5. TRBV21-1 is shown as a pseudogene. This CDR3 spans 15 amino acids. The CDR3 DNA reads as TGTGCCAGCAGCGAACACAAAGAACTCAATCAGCCCCAGCATTTT. It encodes CASSEHKELNQPQHF.

A few counts support this clone. The chain uses TRBV4-1 and TRBJ1-5; D is perhaps TRBD1 (5 bases). Trimming pared 1 base from V and 1 base from J, leaving 8 bases between. The germline V gene encodes CDR1 MGHRA and CDR2 YSYEKL. This CDR3 is built from 15 residues. CDR3 amino acids: CASSQGAGSNQPQHF. CDR3 nucleotide sequence: TGCGCCAGCAGCCAAGGGGCAGGGAGCAATCAGCCCCAGCATTTT.

V and J are TRBV6-4 and TRBJ1-2, with 7 nucleotides matching TRBD1. J gave up 2 bases and V 8 bases, and 11 bases lay outside the gene matches. The CDR3 length is 15 residues. Germline V lookup: CDR1 MRHNA, CDR2 SNTAGT. CDR3: CASRALAGGNYGYTF. CDR3 nucleotides: TGTGCCAGCCGCGCCCTGGCAGGGGGGAACTATGGCTACACCTTC.

This clone was found a few times. The chain links TRBV25-1 to TRBJ2-3; D is unresolved. Trimming took off 3 bases at V and 2 bases at J, with 6 bases between the two ends. The germline V gene has CDR1 MGHDK and CDR2 SYGVNS. The CDR3 contains 13 residues. This CDR3 reads CASSDPFTDTQYF. The CDR3, as DNA: TGTGCCAGCAGTGACCCCTTCACAGATACGCAGTATTTT.

The chain uses TRBV5-1 and TRBJ2-3; D gene uncertain. V gave up 2 bases and J gave up 3 bases, with 7 bases separating them. The CDR3 spans 13 residues. The germline gives CDR1 SGHRS, CDR2 YFSETQ. In nucleotides, the CDR3 is TGCGCCAGCAGCTTTTTGAGTACAGATACGCAGTATTTT. It is translated as CASSFLSTDTQYF. Full variable domain (outside the CDR3, taken from reference TRBV5-1 and TRBJ2-3): KAGVTQTPRYLIKTRGQQVTLSCSPISGHRSVSWYQQTPGQGLQFLFEYFSETQRNKGNFPGRFSGRQFSNSRSEMNVSTLELGDSALYLCASSFLSTDTQYFGPGTRLTVL.